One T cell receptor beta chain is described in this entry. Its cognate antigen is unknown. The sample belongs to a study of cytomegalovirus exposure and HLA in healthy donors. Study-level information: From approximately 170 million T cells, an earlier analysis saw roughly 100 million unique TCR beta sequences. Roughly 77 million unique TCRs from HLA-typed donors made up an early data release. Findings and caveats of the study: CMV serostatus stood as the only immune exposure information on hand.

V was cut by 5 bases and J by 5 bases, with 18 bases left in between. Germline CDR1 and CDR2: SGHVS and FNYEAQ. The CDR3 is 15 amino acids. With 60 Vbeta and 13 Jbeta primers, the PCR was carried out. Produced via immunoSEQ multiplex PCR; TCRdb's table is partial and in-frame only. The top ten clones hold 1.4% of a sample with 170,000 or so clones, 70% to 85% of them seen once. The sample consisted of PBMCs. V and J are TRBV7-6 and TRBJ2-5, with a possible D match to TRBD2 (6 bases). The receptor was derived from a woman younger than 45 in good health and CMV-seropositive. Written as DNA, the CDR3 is TGTGCCAGCAGCCTTGTAGCGGTCAGGGTGGAGACCCAGTACTTC. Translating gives CASSLVAVRVETQYF.